This T cell receptor beta chain was sequenced in a study of T cell responses to AZD1222 COVID-19 vaccine. Study-level findings and limits: Nearly half of spike-specific TCRs reportedly target unmutated variant regions. Repertoire samples came only from after the peak T cell response. The span of vaccine-associated CD4 TCRs extended across spike, with dominance at 160-218 and 743-854.

The table lists this clone with a count of one. Its antigen is unidentified. The assay was immunoSEQ multiplex PCR, and TCRdb's table has in-frame clones only and misses some. Here the sample spans some 200,000 clones, about 89% being singletons. Germline CDR1 and CDR2: LNHNV and YYDKDF (reference sequence). The V end was cut by 6 bases, the J end by 7 bases, with 10 bases between. The CDR3 sequence is 11 residues long. The V call is TRBV15, the J call TRBJ2-7; tentatively, D is TRBD1 or TRBD2 (5 bases each). The starting material was peripheral blood, obtained 28 days after the second AZD1222 dose. This sequence originates from an adult who received the AZD1222 COVID-19 vaccine. The CDR3 protein is CATRRGGEQYF. CDR3 nucleotide sequence: TGTGCCACCAGACGGGGCGGAGAGCAGTACTTC.